The 18 T cell receptor beta chains below all came from one sample that was sequenced in a study of control samples from healthy donors and cancer patients. Data came from immunoSEQ multiplex PCR; TCRdb stores just in-frame clones and leaves some out. Here the sample spans under 7,500 clones, roughly 85% being singletons. Sequencing was carried out using PBMCs. The receptors were sampled from a man aged 65-85 years with lung cancer.

The chain employs TRBV6-1 and TRBJ2-7; D not certain. Germline assignment: CDR1 MNHNS and CDR2 SASEGT. V shed 3 bases and J shed 3 bases, with 6 bases lying between them. The length of the CDR3 is 12 residues. The CDR3 is CASSDDNYEQYF. In nucleotides, the CDR3 is TGTGCCAGCAGTGACGACAACTACGAGCAGTACTTC.

The chain joins TRBV5-1 to TRBJ2-5, with no clear D. Trimming removed 2 bases from V and 3 bases from J, with 2 bases in between. The CDR3 is 11 residues long. Germline CDR1 and CDR2: SGHRS and YFSETQ. As DNA, the CDR3 is TGCGCCAGCAGCTTCAAAGAGACCCAGTACTTC. It encodes CASSFKETQYF.

The chain has TRBV29-1 and TRBJ2-1; the D is unclear. Trimming took off 3 bases at V and 0 bases at J, with 6 bases between the two ends. The germline CDR1 and CDR2 sequences are SQVTM and ANQGSEA. This CDR3 has 13 amino acids. CDR3 amino acids: CSVEVSSYNEQFF. The CDR3, as DNA: TGCAGCGTTGAGGTCAGCTCCTACAATGAGCAGTTCTTC.

There are a few counts of this clone. V and J are TRBV4-3 and TRBJ2-2; D remains ambiguous. Germline CDR1 and CDR2: LGHNA and YSLEER. The CDR3 is 17 residues long. Trimming removed 0 bases from V and 1 base from J, with 12 bases in between. The CDR3 loop is CASSQDPSGQNTGELFF. The CDR3 DNA reads TGCGCCAGCAGCCAAGACCCATCGGGTCAGAACACCGGGGAGCTGTTTTTT.

V gene TRBV29-1 combines with J gene TRBJ1-2; 8 positions match TRBD1. The CDR3 covers 14 residues. The germline gives CDR1 SQVTM, CDR2 ANQGSEA. V trimming: 1 base; J trimming: 4 bases; junction bases outside the gene matches: 5. This CDR3 reads CSVEGQGILYGYTF. As DNA, the CDR3 is TGCAGCGTTGAAGGACAGGGGATTCTCTATGGCTACACCTTC.

The chain recombines TRBV24-1 with TRBJ1-1; no firm D call. This CDR3 has 13 residues. CDR1 KGHDR and CDR2 SFDVKD come from the germline V gene. Trimming took 4 bases from V and 0 from J, leaving 5 bases between them. CDR3 DNA: TGTGCCACCAGTGACAGTCTGAACACTGAAGCTTTCTTT. Its protein is CATSDSLNTEAFF.

V gene TRBV6-6 combines with J gene TRBJ2-7, with 9 nucleotides matching TRBD1. Germline CDR1 reads MNHNY; CDR2 reads SVGAGI (reference sequence). CDR3 length: 19 amino acids. The ends lost 5 bases at V and 0 bases at J; junction bases unmatched: 17. CDR3: CASSRAALDGTGHSYEQYF. The CDR3 bases are TGTGCCAGCAGTCGGGCTGCCCTCGACGGGACAGGGCACTCCTACGAGCAGTACTTC.

The V gene is TRBV7-8, the J gene TRBJ2-2, with 8 bases matching TRBD1. CDR1 is SGHVS and CDR2 is FQNEAQ in the germline V gene. This CDR3 is 17 amino acids long. The V segment lost 4 bases and the J segment 3 bases; nucleotides outside the gene matches: 10. The CDR3: CASSSLGQGAYTGELFF. The CDR3 DNA sequence: TGTGCCAGCAGCTCGCTAGGACAGGGCGCATACACCGGGGAGCTGTTTTTT.

This chain connects TRBV6-2 or TRBV6-3 to TRBJ1-5; D unresolved. This CDR3 has 20 amino acids. Germline lookup yields CDR1 MNHEY and CDR2 SVGEGT. Trimming shortened V by 0 bases and J by 0 bases, and 21 bases separated the two germline ends. CDR3 sequence: CASSYSMGQSLTYSNQPQHF. In DNA form, the CDR3 reads TGTGCCAGCAGTTACTCGATGGGCCAGTCTCTCACCTATAGCAATCAGCCCCAGCATTTT.

The chain links TRBV7-6 to TRBJ2-1; D unresolved. V lost 1 base and J lost 11, with 9 bases in between. Germline V CDR1 and CDR2: SGHVS, FNYEAQ. The CDR3 sequence is 12 residues long. The CDR3 DNA sequence: TGTGCCAGCAGCTTAGGGCCTAGGAAGCAGTTCTTC. It is translated as CASSLGPRKQFF.

This rearrangement joins TRBV19 to TRBJ2-1; 12 positions agree with TRBD2. Germline loops: CDR1 LNHDA, CDR2 SQIVND (reference sequence). The CDR3 consists of 13 residues. The junction had 5 bases not matched to a gene; V was cut back by 2 bases and J by 15 bases. The CDR3, as DNA: TGTGCCAGTAGTATAACCGCTAGCGGGAGGGCGTTCTTC. Protein sequence: CASSITASGRAFF.

The rearrangement joins TRBV18 to TRBJ2-5, with TRBD1 identical over 11 bases. Germline CDR1 is KGHSH and CDR2 is LQKENI. This CDR3 region has 16 residues. V lost 0 bases and J lost 2; bases outside the gene matches: 2. The CDR3 DNA is TGTGCCAGCTCACCACCCCGGGACAGGGGGCAAGAGACCCAGTACTTC. Its translation is CASSPPRDRGQETQYF.

This chain connects TRBV11-2 to TRBJ1-3; D remains ambiguous. This CDR3 has 15 residues. Germline assignment: CDR1 SGHAT and CDR2 FQNNGV. Trimming cost V 4 bases and J 0 bases, with 10 bases left between them. This CDR3 reads CASSYHTASGNTIYF. The DNA of the CDR3 is TGTGCCAGCAGCTACCACACAGCCTCTGGAAACACCATATATTTT.

The gene calls are TRBV7-8 and TRBJ1-2; D not resolved. Germline V lookup: CDR1 SGHVS, CDR2 FQNEAQ. The CDR3 loop spans 17 amino acids. Deletions cut 1 base from V and 4 bases from J, with 19 bases between. DNA of the CDR3: TGTGCCAGCAGCTTAGGAGGAGGCGAGCTATTATTCTATGGCTACACCTTC. Its translation: CASSLGGGELLFYGYTF.

V gene TRBV7-9 combines with J gene TRBJ2-1, with 14 bases fitting TRBD2. The CDR3 is 15 residues long. Germline CDR1 and CDR2: SEHNR and FQNEAQ (reference sequence). Trimming cost V 4 bases and J 9 bases; bases outside gene matches: 5. The CDR3 reads CASSWGLAGEPEQFF. Here the CDR3 DNA reads TGTGCCAGCAGCTGGGGACTAGCGGGAGAACCTGAGCAGTTCTTC.

The J gene is TRBJ2-3, the V gene TRBV9; D ambiguous. Trimming removed 3 bases from V and 2 bases from J, with 4 bases in between. The CDR3 runs 12 residues. Germline CDR1 reads SGDLS; CDR2 reads YYNGEE. The CDR3 DNA is TGTGCCAGCAGCGCGCACACAGATACGCAGTATTTT. The encoded protein is CASSAHTDTQYF.

This clone was seen only once. The chain couples TRBV27 to TRBJ1-6; tentatively, D is TRBD1 (6 bases). CDR1 is MNHEY, CDR2 SMNVEV, per germline (reference sequence). This CDR3 has 15 residues. V lost 1 base and J lost 7, with 11 bases in between. DNA for the CDR3: TGTGCCAGCAGTTTATTCAGGACAGACAATTCACCCCTCCACTTT. Translated, it gives CASSLFRTDNSPLHF.

The chain is built from TRBV7-9 and TRBJ1-5, with D possibly TRBD1 on 5 matching bases. The V gene lost 8 bases and the J gene lost 3 bases, with 17 bases spanning the gap. Germline V CDR1 and CDR2: SEHNR, FQNEAQ (reference sequence). CDR3 length equals 15 residues. The CDR3, as DNA: TGTGCCAGCTCATCGGGGCAGGATACCAATCAGCCCCAGCATTTT. This translates into CASSSGQDTNQPQHF.